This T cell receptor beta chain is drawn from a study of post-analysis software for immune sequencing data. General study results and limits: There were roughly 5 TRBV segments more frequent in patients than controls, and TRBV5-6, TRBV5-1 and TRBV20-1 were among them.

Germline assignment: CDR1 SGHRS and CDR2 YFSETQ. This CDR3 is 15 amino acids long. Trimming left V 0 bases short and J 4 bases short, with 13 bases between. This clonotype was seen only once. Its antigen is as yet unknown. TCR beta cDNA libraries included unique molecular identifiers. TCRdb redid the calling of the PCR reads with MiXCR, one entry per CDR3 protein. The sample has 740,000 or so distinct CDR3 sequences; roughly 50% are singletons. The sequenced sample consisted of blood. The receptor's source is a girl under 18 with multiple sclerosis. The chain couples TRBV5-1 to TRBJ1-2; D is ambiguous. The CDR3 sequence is CASSLGDGPFYGYTF. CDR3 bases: TGCGCCAGCAGCTTGGGCGATGGACCCTTCTATGGCTACACCTTC. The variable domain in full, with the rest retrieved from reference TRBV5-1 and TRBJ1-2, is KAGVTQTPRYLIKTRGQQVTLSCSPISGHRSVSWYQQTPGQGLQFLFEYFSETQRNKGNFPGRFSGRQFSNSRSEMNVSTLELGDSALYLCASSLGDGPFYGYTFGSGTRLTVV.